The sequence of this TCR beta chain was determined in a study of blood T cells in healthy people across ages. This clonotype came up a few times. Its antigen is undetermined. General study results and limits: Naive CD4+ cell counts and diversity both ran higher in long-lived than in aged donors. Unknown donor CMV status possibly confounded expanded clonotype changes. Among T cells, TCR beta diversity per million cells dropped roughly linearly as age rose.

Every participating donor contributed 9.5 to 10 milliliters of peripheral blood through a draw. Per germline, CDR1 LGHDT and CDR2 YNNKEL (reference sequence). This CDR3 contains 15 residues. V lost 1 base and J 2 bases, leaving 9 bases between the germline ends. Alongside a J-beta primer mix, a sample-barcoded 5' primer served in a second PCR lasting roughly 6 to 11 cycles. MiXCR, applied by TCRdb to the 5' RACE reads, yields one record per CDR3 protein. The table records about a million distinct CDR3 sequences, around 46% of them present only once. The receptor comes from a man aged 30 to 39 in good health. The sequenced sample consisted of blood. The chain has TRBV3-1 and TRBJ1-5; D might be TRBD1 (5 bases). The CDR3, as DNA: TGTGCCAGCAGCCAAGGGACGACAGGCAATCAGCCCCAGCATTTT. Its translation is CASSQGTTGNQPQHF.